The present T cell receptor (beta chain) was sequenced within a study of early T cells in non-severe SARS-CoV-2 infection. About the study: RNA in bulk from unsorted whole blood was sequenced, and chains were unpaired. Findings and limits, study-wide: Using VDJdb, the matching emphasized anti-spike CD8 responses while missing private and CD4 specificities.

V shed 1 base and J shed 0 bases, with 10 bases lying between them. The CDR3 consists of 16 residues. Germline values: CDR1 SGHVS, CDR2 FQNEAQ. As part of library construction, unique molecular identifiers were attached to individual cDNA molecules. TCRdb independently ran MiXCR on the 5' RACE reads; one entry per CDR3 protein. The data contain approximately 98,000 distinct CDR3 sequences, 9.5% to 13% of them seen just once; the ten biggest clones take up 3% to 3.5%. This clonotype was counted only a few times. The antigen is undetermined. The sequenced sample was whole blood. The genes are TRBV7-8 and TRBJ1-3, with D uncertain. This clonotype originated in an adult who was a healthcare worker with PCR-confirmed SARS-CoV-2 infection or an uninfected control (not recorded which). CDR3 loop: CASSLVPWSSGNTIYF. The DNA for the CDR3 is TGTGCCAGCAGCTTAGTCCCGTGGAGCTCTGGAAACACCATATATTTT. The full variable domain, with the rest looked up from reference TRBV7-8 and TRBJ1-3, is GAGVSQSPRYKVAKRGQDVALRCDPISGHVSLFWYQQALGQGPEFLTYFQNEAQLDKSGLPSDRFFAERPEGSVSTLKIQRTQQEDSAVYLCASSLVPWSSGNTIYFGEGSWLTVV.